The following is a T cell receptor beta chain sequence with its context. The antigen is unknown. This entry belongs to a study of cytomegalovirus exposure and HLA in healthy donors. Study-wide points: 150 or so TCR beta chains were listed as cytomegalovirus-associated.

The CDR3 spans 14 residues. V shed 7 bases and J shed 0 bases, with 9 bases lying between them. The germline V gene encodes CDR1 LNHDA and CDR2 SQIVND (reference sequence). Primers for the PCR totalled 60 Vbeta and 13 Jbeta. Sequenced by immunoSEQ multiplex PCR; TCRdb stores in-frame clones only, minus some. The table shows about 38,000 clones, with 66% occurring only once. Sequencing was carried out using PBMCs. The V call is TRBV19, the J call TRBJ1-4; D is unclear. The clonotype originates from a man aged 50 to 60 in good health and CMV-seropositive. The DNA of the CDR3 is TGTGCCAGTAAGGACTTAGCAACTAATGAAAAACTGTTTTTT. This translates into CASKDLATNEKLFF.